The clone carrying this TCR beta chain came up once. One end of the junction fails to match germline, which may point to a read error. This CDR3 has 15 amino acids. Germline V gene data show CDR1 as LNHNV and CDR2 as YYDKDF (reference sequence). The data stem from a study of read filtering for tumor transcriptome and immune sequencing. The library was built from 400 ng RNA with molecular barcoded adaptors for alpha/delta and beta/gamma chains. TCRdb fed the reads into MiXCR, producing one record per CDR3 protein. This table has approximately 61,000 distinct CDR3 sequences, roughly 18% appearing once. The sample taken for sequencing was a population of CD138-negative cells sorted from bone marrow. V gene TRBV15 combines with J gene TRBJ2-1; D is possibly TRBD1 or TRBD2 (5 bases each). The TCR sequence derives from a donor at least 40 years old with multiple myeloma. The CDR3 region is CATSRVLKGENGQFF. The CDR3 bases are TGTGCCACCAGCAGAGTACTGAAAGGGGAGAATGGGCAGTTCTTC.